What follows are 2 T cell receptor beta chains derived from one specimen sequenced in a study of T cells after yellow fever vaccination. TCRdb re-called the 5' RACE reads with MiXCR, one entry per CDR3 protein. The sample lists some 350,000 distinct CDR3 sequences; about 4% were seen once. The sample here was PBMCs, taken 5 days after the yellow fever booster vaccination. Receptors originate from a man between 18 and 35 years old who received the YFV17D yellow fever vaccine.

This clonotype occurred a few times. This sequence joins TRBV29-1 and TRBJ2-1, with 8 bases that match TRBD1. Trimming cost V 7 bases and J 7 bases; bases outside gene matches: 6. Germline V gene sequence: CDR1 SQVTM, CDR2 ANQGSEA. This CDR3 is 12 amino acids long. As DNA, the CDR3 is TGCAGCGCTCGGACAGGGTTTAATGAGCAGTTCTTC. Translated: CSARTGFNEQFF.

This clonotype showed up just a few times. The V call is TRBV7-9, the J call TRBJ1-2; D not resolved. CDR3 size: 11 residues. Germline CDR1 and CDR2: SEHNR and FQNEAQ (reference sequence). Trimming took 5 bases from V and 4 from J, leaving 5 bases between them. The CDR3 nucleotides are TGTGCCAGCAGCCAAAGCTATGGCTACACCTTC. It specifies CASSQSYGYTF. Full variable domain (remainder filled in from reference TRBV7-9 and TRBJ1-2): DTGVSQNPRHKITKRGQNVTFRCDPISEHNRLYWYRQTLGQGPEFLTYFQNEAQLEKSRLLSDRFSAERPKGSFSTLEIQRTEQGDSAMYLCASSQSYGYTFGSGTRLTVV.